The T cell receptor beta chain described here comes from a study of T cell changes during pregnancy in multiple sclerosis. There are 16 residues in the CDR3. Trimming cost V 0 bases and J 2 bases; bases outside gene matches: 5. From germline, CDR1 is SGHTA and CDR2 FQGNSA. TCRdb's copy holds only in-frame clones and misses some; the assay was immunoSEQ multiplex PCR. This repertoire shows 110,000 or so clones, roughly 92% found once; its top ten account for 6.2%. The chain carries TRBV7-2 and TRBJ2-3, with TRBD2 matching 7 bases. The specimen was peripheral blood, collected before pregnancy. The TCR was taken from a female donor with multiple sclerosis, enrolled in a pregnancy study. CDR3 sequence (DNA): TGTGCCAGCAGCTTAGCGGGGGGGGGTCACACAGATACGCAGTATTTT. This encodes CASSLAGGGHTDTQYF.